This T cell receptor (beta chain) was profiled in a study of blood T cell repertoires in COVID-19. The CDR3 runs to 13 residues. Trimming stripped 2 bases from V and 2 bases from J, with 6 bases between. Germline V CDR1 and CDR2: SGDLS, YYNGEE. Methods used by the authors: From reference gene primer amplification, estimates of nucleated cell counts were derived. Generated by immunoSEQ multiplex PCR, the TCRdb table keeps only in-frame clones and is missing some. V and J calls and clone size come straight from that table; D and trimming were deduced from the DNA. Of tens of thousands of clones listed, around nine tenths were seen once; the top ten hold around 3.5%.

Sequencing used peripheral blood. The genes are TRBV9 and TRBJ2-3; D call uncertain. The receptor comes from a human donor in a cohort sampled during active COVID-19. For the CDR3, the DNA is TGTGCCAGCAGCGTGGTAGCCACAGATACGCAGTATTTT. Encoded protein: CASSVVATDTQYF.